This passage covers 2 T cell receptor beta chains from one sample sequenced in a study of blood T cell repertoires in COVID-19. The protocol was immunoSEQ multiplex PCR, while the TCRdb copy is restricted to in-frame clones and leaves out a portion. The data hold 250,000 or so clones, with 88% observed a single time. Sequenced sample: PBMCs or T cells enriched from blood (not recorded which). These receptors were taken from a middle-aged woman who had been exposed to COVID-19.

This sequence joins TRBV7-3 and TRBJ2-3; D possibly corresponds to TRBD1 (6 bases). There are 15 residues in the CDR3. Looked up from germline, CDR1 is SGHTA and CDR2 is FQGTGA. V gave up 0 bases and J gave up 1 base, with 8 bases separating them. The CDR3 loop is CASSLTGGGTDTQYF. DNA for the CDR3: TGTGCCAGCAGCTTAACAGGGGGTGGCACAGATACGCAGTATTTT.

The V call is TRBV6-5, the J call TRBJ2-5, with D possibly being TRBD1 (6 bases). V was clipped by 2 bases and J by 6 bases, with 10 bases between them. The CDR3 spans 13 residues. The germline CDR1 and CDR2 sequences are MNHEY and SVGAGI. CDR3 nucleotides: TGTGCCAGCAGTTACGTGGGGGCGAAGACCCAGTACTTC. Encoded protein: CASSYVGAKTQYF.